This TCR beta chain emerged from a study of T cells in pancreatic ductal adenocarcinoma. The germline gives CDR1 SNHLY, CDR2 FYNNEI. The V gene lost 8 bases and the J gene lost 4 bases, with 13 bases spanning the gap. The CDR3 totals 13 residues. Selected pancreatic ductal adenocarcinoma patients had undergone surgery without neoadjuvant therapy. As concerns this clone: Its target is unknown.

Study-wide findings and caveats: The resected pancreatic cancer cohort was biased toward the minority with early-stage disease. Blood had more productive templates and around 8.6-fold more unique clonotypes than tumor. Tumors hold more CD45RO+ effector T cells, which may bias toward lower diversity. Blood clonality (around 0.066) did not differ significantly from tumor (approximately 0.1).

Assay: immunoSEQ multiplex PCR; the TCRdb copy retains only in-frame clones and omits some. Of 15,000 to 20,000 clones in the sample, about 90% are singletons; the top ten hold roughly 0.91%. The sample consisted of PBMCs. The TCR originated in a human donor with pancreatic ductal adenocarcinoma. The V gene is TRBV2, the J gene TRBJ2-3; tentative D call: TRBD2 (6 bases). The CDR3 coding sequence is TGTGCCAGCGGGGCAGGGAGGTCAGATACGCAGTATTTT. This sequence encodes CASGAGRSDTQYF.